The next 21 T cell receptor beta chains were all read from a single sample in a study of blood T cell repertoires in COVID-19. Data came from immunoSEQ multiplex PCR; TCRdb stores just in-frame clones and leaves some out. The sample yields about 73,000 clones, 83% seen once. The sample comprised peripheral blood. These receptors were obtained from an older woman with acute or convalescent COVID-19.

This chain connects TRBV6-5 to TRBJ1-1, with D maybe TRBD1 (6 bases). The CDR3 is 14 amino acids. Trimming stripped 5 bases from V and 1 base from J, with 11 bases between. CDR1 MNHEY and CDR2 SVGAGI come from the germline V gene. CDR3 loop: CASSNRDQNTEAFF. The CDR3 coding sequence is TGTGCCAGCAGTAACAGGGACCAGAACACTGAAGCTTTCTTT.

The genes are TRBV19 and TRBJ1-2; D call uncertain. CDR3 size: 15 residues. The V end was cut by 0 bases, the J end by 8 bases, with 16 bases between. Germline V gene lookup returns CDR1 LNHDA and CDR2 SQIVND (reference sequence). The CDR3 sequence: CASSIDGGKPYGYTF. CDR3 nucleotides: TGTGCCAGTAGTATAGACGGAGGGAAACCGTACGGCTACACCTTC.

The CDR3 coding sequence is TGTGCCACCAGCAGAGACGGCAGGGCCGCCGACTATGGCTACACCTTC. Its protein is CATSRDGRAADYGYTF. The chain couples TRBV15 to TRBJ1-2, with a possible D match to TRBD1 (5 bases). The germline V gene has CDR1 LNHNV and CDR2 YYDKDF (reference sequence). Deletions cut 0 bases from V and 3 bases from J, with 14 bases between. This CDR3 is 16 amino acids long.

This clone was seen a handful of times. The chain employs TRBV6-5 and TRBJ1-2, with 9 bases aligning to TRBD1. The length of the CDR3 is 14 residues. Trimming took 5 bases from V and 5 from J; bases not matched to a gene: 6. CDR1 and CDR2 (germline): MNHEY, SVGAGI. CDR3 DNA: TGTGCCAGCAGTCCGGCGGGACAGGGTTATGGCTACACCTTC. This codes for CASSPAGQGYGYTF.

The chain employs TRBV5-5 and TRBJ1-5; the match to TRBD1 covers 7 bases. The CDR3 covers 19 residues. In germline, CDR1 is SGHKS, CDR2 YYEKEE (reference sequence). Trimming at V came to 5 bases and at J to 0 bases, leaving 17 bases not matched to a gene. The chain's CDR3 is CASSLRPGQSTYSNQPQHF. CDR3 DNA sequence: TGTGCCAGCAGTCTTCGGCCGGGACAGTCGACTTATAGCAATCAGCCCCAGCATTTT.

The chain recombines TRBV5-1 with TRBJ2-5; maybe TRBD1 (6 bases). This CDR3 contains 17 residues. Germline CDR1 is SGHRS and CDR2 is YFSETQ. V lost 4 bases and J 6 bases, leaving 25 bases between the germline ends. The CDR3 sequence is CASSGRAAQGNTQTQYF. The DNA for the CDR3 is TGCGCCAGCAGCGGACGCGCTGCACAGGGTAACACGCAGACCCAGTACTTC.

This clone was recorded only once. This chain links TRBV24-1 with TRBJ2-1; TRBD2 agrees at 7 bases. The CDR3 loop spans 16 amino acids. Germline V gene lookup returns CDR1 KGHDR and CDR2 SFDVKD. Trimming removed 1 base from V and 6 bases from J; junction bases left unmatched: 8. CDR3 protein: CATSDFPGGGVNEQFF. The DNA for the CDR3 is TGTGCCACCAGTGATTTTCCCGGGGGAGGGGTCAATGAGCAGTTCTTC.

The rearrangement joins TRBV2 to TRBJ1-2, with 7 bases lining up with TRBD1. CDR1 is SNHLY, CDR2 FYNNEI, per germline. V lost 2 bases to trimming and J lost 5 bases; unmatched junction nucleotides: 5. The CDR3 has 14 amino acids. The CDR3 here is CASSEYGDRYGYTF. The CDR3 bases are TGTGCCAGCAGTGAATACGGGGACAGATATGGCTACACCTTC.

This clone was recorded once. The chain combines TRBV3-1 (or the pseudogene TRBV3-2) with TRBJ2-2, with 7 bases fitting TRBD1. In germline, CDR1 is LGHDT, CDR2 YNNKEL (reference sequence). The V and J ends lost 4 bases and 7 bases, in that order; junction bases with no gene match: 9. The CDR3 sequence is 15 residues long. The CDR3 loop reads CASSLRQGTGGELFF. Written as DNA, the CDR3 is TGTGCCAGCAGCCTCCGACAGGGAACGGGCGGGGAGCTGTTTTTT.

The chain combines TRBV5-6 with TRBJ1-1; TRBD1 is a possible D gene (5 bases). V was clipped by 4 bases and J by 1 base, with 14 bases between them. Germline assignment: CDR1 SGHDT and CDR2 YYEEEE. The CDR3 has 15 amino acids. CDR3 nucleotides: TGTGCCAGCAGCCAACCAGGGAGGGCGAACACTGAAGCTTTCTTT. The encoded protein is CASSQPGRANTEAFF.

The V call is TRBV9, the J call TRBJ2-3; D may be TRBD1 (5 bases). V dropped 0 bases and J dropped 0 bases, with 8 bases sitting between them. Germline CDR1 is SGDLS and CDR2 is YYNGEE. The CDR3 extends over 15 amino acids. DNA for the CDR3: TGTGCCAGCAGCGTAGAGGGGTATAGCACAGATACGCAGTATTTT. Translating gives CASSVEGYSTDTQYF.

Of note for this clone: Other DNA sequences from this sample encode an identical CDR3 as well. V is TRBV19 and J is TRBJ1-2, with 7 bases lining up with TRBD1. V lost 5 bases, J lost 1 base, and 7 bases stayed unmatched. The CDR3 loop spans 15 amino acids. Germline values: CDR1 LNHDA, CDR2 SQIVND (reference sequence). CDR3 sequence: CASSPGQPFNYGYTF. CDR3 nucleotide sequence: TGTGCCAGTAGTCCGGGACAGCCATTTAACTATGGCTACACCTTC.

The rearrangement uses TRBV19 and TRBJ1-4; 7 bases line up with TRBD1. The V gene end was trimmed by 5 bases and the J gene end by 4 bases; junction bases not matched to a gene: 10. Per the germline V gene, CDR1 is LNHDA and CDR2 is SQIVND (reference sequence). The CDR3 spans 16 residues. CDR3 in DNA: TGTGCCAGTAGTCTACAAACAGGGGAAGGTAATGAAAAACTGTTTTTT. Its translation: CASSLQTGEGNEKLFF.

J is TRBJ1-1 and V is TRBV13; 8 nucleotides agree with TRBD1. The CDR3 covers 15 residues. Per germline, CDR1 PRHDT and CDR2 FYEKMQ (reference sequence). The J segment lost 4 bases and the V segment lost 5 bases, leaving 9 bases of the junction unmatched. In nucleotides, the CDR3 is TGTGCCAGCAGCCTCCTTGGACAGGGCGTCACTGAAGCTTTCTTT. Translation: CASSLLGQGVTEAFF.

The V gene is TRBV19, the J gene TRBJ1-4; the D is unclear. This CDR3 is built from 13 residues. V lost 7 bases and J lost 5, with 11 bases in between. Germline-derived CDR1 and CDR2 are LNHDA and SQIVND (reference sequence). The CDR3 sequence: CASKTQTNEKLFF. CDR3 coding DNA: TGTGCCAGTAAGACACAAACAAATGAAAAACTGTTTTTT.

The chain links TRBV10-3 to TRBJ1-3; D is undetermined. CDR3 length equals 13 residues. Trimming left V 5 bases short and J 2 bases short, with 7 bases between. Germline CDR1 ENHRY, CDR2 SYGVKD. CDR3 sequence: CAISREAGNTIYF. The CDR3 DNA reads TGTGCCATCAGTCGAGAGGCTGGAAACACCATATATTTT.

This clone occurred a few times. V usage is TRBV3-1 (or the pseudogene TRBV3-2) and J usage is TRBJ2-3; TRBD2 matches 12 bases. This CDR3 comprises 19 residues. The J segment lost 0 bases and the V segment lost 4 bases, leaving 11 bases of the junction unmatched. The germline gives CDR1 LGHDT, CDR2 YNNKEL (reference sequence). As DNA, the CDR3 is TGTGCCAGCAGCCGAGGTTCTAGCGGGGGGGGTTCTAGCACAGATACGCAGTATTTT. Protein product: CASSRGSSGGGSSTDTQYF.

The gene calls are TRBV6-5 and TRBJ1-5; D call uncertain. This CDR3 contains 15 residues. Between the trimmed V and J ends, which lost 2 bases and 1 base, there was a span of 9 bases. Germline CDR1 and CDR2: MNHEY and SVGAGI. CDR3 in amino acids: CASSYEGGSNQPQHF. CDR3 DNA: TGTGCCAGCAGTTACGAGGGCGGCAGCAATCAGCCCCAGCATTTT.

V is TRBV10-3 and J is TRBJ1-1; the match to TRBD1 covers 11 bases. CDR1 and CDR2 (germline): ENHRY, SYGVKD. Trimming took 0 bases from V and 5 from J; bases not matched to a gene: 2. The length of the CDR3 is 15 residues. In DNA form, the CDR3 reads TGTGCCATCAGTGAGTCGGACAGGGGGCAGACTGAAGCTTTCTTT. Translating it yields CAISESDRGQTEAFF.

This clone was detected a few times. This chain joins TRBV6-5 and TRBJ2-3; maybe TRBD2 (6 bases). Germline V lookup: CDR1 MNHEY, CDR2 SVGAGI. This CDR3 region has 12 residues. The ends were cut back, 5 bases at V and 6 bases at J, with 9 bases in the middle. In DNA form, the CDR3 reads TGTGCCAGCAGTCTCCGGGGGGATACGCAGTATTTT. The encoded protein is CASSLRGDTQYF.

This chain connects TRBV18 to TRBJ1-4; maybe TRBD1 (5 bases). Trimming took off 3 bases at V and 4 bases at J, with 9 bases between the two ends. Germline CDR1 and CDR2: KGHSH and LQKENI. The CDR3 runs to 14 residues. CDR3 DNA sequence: TGTGCCAGCTCACCGCGACAGCTTAATGAAAAACTGTTTTTT. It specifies CASSPRQLNEKLFF. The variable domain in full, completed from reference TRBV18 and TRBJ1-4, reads NAGVMQNPRHLVRRRGQEARLRCSPMKGHSHVYWYRQLPEEGLKFMVYLQKENIIDESGMPKERFSAEFPKEGPSILRIQQVVRGDSAAYFCASSPRQLNEKLFFGSGTQLSVL.